The sequence of this T cell receptor (beta chain) was determined in a study of early T cells in non-severe SARS-CoV-2 infection. Across the study: Chains were unpaired, as sequencing was done on bulk RNA from unsorted whole blood.

Regarding this clonotype: Its target is not known.

Overall study findings and caveats: Matching against VDJdb likely underestimated virus-specific expansions, favoring anti-spike CD8.

Unique molecular identifiers tagged individual cDNA molecules. TCRdb re-called the 5' RACE reads with MiXCR, one entry per CDR3 protein. The sample carries tens of thousands of distinct CDR3 sequences, less than 15% recorded once. The CDR3 length is 14 residues. After removal of 7 bases from V and 0 bases from J, the junction contained 4 bases not matched to a gene. Germline lookup yields CDR1 MNHNY and CDR2 SVGAGI (reference sequence). This sequence originates from an adult who was a healthcare worker with PCR-confirmed SARS-CoV-2 infection or an uninfected control (not recorded which). The sequencing input was whole blood. This chain uses TRBV6-6 with TRBJ2-7, with 9 positions matching TRBD2. In nucleotides, the CDR3 is TGTGCCAGCAAGAGACTAGCGGTCTCCTACGAGCAGTACTTC. Its translation is CASKRLAVSYEQYF.